This passage covers 19 T cell receptor beta chains from one sample sequenced in a study of blood T cell repertoires in COVID-19. Clones were read by immunoSEQ multiplex PCR, and TCRdb kept only the in-frame ones, dropping some. The table has 200,000 to 250,000 clones, 70% to 90% seen once; the top ten hold roughly 2.8%. The sequenced sample was peripheral blood. These receptors all stem from a man aged 50 to 59 who had recovered from COVID-19.

This chain connects TRBV7-2 to TRBJ1-5, with 9 positions matching TRBD1. This CDR3 is 14 amino acids long. Germline loops: CDR1 SGHTA, CDR2 FQGNSA. The ends lost 5 bases at V and 6 bases at J; junction bases unmatched: 5. CDR3 residues: CASSEQGAAQPQHF. The CDR3, as DNA: TGTGCCAGCAGCGAACAGGGGGCCGCTCAGCCCCAGCATTTT.

The gene calls are TRBV24-1 and TRBJ1-1; TRBD1 agrees at 8 bases. The germline V gene has CDR1 KGHDR and CDR2 SFDVKD. This CDR3 has 15 residues. V shed 5 bases and J 1 base; nucleotides not matched to a gene: 5. Written as DNA, the CDR3 is TGTGCCACCAGTGGAGGGACAGGTGCGAACACTGAAGCTTTCTTT. This encodes CATSGGTGANTEAFF.

The CDR3 nucleotides are TGTGCCAGCAGCCCCCCTGGCCGCTACAATGAGCAGTTCTTC. It is translated as CASSPPGRYNEQFF. J is TRBJ2-1 and V is TRBV28; D is unresolved. Germline V gene sequence: CDR1 MDHEN, CDR2 SYDVKM. The ends were cut back, 6 bases at V and 3 bases at J, with 12 bases in the middle. CDR3 size: 14 residues.

The J gene is TRBJ1-5, the V gene TRBV28; 7 bases agree with TRBD1. CDR1 and CDR2 from the germline V gene are MDHEN and SYDVKM. V dropped 7 bases and J dropped 6; count of bases not matched to a gene: 9. The CDR3 is made up of 14 amino acids. The chain's CDR3 is CASTPGGAGQPQHF. The CDR3 bases are TGTGCCAGCACCCCAGGGGGTGCGGGTCAGCCCCAGCATTTT. Full variable domain (remainder filled in from reference TRBV28 and TRBJ1-5): DVKVTQSSRYLVKRTGEKVFLECVQDMDHENMFWYRQDPGLGLRLIYFSYDVKMKEKGDIPEGYSVSREKKERFSLILESASTNQTSMYLCASTPGGAGQPQHFGDGTRLSIL.

The chain joins TRBV7-9 to TRBJ1-3; tentative D call: TRBD1 (5 bases). Trimming shortened V by 5 bases and J by 2 bases, and 16 bases separated the two germline ends. CDR1 and CDR2 (germline): SEHNR, FQNEAQ (reference sequence). CDR3 length equals 16 residues. The CDR3 here is CASSPRQRSPGNTIYF. CDR3 nucleotides: TGTGCCAGCAGCCCCCGACAGAGAAGCCCTGGAAACACCATATATTTT.

This clone was picked up one time. The CDR3 protein is CASSKGDQPQHF. The CDR3 bases are TGTGCCAGCTCAAAGGGGGATCAGCCCCAGCATTTT. The chain links TRBV18 to TRBJ1-5, with D possibly matching TRBD1 (6 bases). V lost 5 bases and J lost 5, with 7 bases in between. This CDR3 is built from 12 residues. CDR1 KGHSH and CDR2 LQKENI come from the germline V gene.

The CDR3: CSVTRAGSTDTQYF. CDR3 sequence (DNA): TGCAGCGTCACGAGGGCGGGTAGCACAGATACGCAGTATTTT. The gene calls are TRBV29-1 and TRBJ2-3; the D gene is possibly TRBD2 (5 bases). Germline-derived CDR1 and CDR2 are SQVTM and ANQGSEA. This CDR3 is 14 amino acids long. Trimming shortened V by 6 bases and J by 0 bases, and 13 bases separated the two germline ends.

The chain is built from TRBV10-2 and TRBJ1-1, with no clear D. V was trimmed by 7 bases and J by 2 bases, leaving 8 bases between them. CDR3 length: 12 residues. Germline assignment: CDR1 WSHSY and CDR2 SAAADI. The CDR3 spells CASTAGNTEAFF. CDR3 nucleotide sequence: TGCGCCAGCACGGCGGGAAACACTGAAGCTTTCTTT.

The chain combines TRBV2 with TRBJ1-1, with D possibly TRBD1 on 5 matching bases. V dropped 1 base and J dropped 5 bases, with 11 bases sitting between them. The CDR3 is 14 amino acids. The germline gives CDR1 SNHLY, CDR2 FYNNEI. This CDR3 reads CASSEESGITEAFF. CDR3 DNA: TGTGCCAGCAGTGAAGAGTCAGGGATTACTGAAGCTTTCTTT.

The V and J genes are TRBV7-2 and TRBJ2-7; a weak D match, TRBD2 (6 bases). This CDR3 contains 17 residues. The germline V gene has CDR1 SGHTA and CDR2 FQGNSA. V was trimmed by 1 base and J by 0 bases, leaving 16 bases between them. CDR3 sequence: CASSLDPGTWVSYEQYF. In nucleotides, the CDR3 is TGTGCCAGCAGCTTAGACCCCGGGACTTGGGTCTCCTACGAGCAGTACTTC. Drawing the rest from reference TRBV7-2 and TRBJ2-7, the complete variable domain is GAGVSQSPSNKVTEKGKDVELRCDPISGHTALYWYRQSLGQGLEFLIYFQGNSAPDKSGLPSDRFSAERTGGSVSTLTIQRTQQEDSAVYLCASSLDPGTWVSYEQYFGPGTRLTVT.

This clone appeared a single time. The chain carries TRBV2 and TRBJ2-7; 8 bases agree with TRBD1. The CDR3 has 13 residues. V dropped 4 bases and J dropped 5; count of bases not matched to a gene: 4. CDR1 is SNHLY, CDR2 FYNNEI, per germline. CDR3 coding DNA: TGTGCCAGCAGTGGGACAGGGCACCACGAGCAGTACTTC. This encodes CASSGTGHHEQYF. The whole variable domain, filled in from reference TRBV2 and TRBJ2-7, reads EPEVTQTPSHQVTQMGQEVILRCVPISNHLYFYWYRQILGQKVEFLVSFYNNEISEKSEIFDDQFSVERPDGSNFTLKIRSTKLEDSAMYFCASSGTGHHEQYFGPGTRLTVT.

The chain is built from TRBV30 and TRBJ2-7; the match to TRBD2 covers 8 bases. The CDR3 totals 13 residues. Per germline, CDR1 GTSNPN and CDR2 SVGIG (reference sequence). V was clipped by 5 bases and J by 3 bases; unmatched bases: 6. The CDR3 sequence: CAWGTRVNYEQYF. CDR3 DNA sequence: TGTGCCTGGGGGACTAGAGTAAACTACGAGCAGTACTTC.

The chain joins TRBV19 to TRBJ2-1; 9 bases line up with TRBD1. The germline CDR1 and CDR2 sequences are LNHDA and SQIVND (reference sequence). This CDR3 contains 15 residues. Germline trimming cut 3 bases from V and 3 bases from J; bases unmatched to any gene: 3. CDR3 nucleotide sequence: TGTGCCAGTAGTATCACAGGGGGCGGCTACAATGAGCAGTTCTTC. It is translated as CASSITGGGYNEQFF. Together with reference TRBV19 and TRBJ2-1, the CDR3 gives the full variable domain: DGGITQSPKYLFRKEGQNVTLSCEQNLNHDAMYWYRQDPGQGLRLIYYSQIVNDFQKGDIAEGYSVSREKKESFPLTVTSAQKNPTAFYLCASSITGGGYNEQFFGPGTRLTVL.

The rearrangement joins TRBV7-9 to TRBJ2-6; the D gene is possibly TRBD2 (5 bases). The CDR3 runs to 17 residues. Looked up from germline, CDR1 is SEHNR and CDR2 is FQNEAQ (reference sequence). Deletions cut 6 bases from V and 2 bases from J, with 17 bases between. For the CDR3, the DNA is TGTGCCAGCAGGAGGACGGGATCAATCCCTGGGGCCAACGTCCTGACTTTC. This codes for CASRRTGSIPGANVLTF.

This clone was detected once. The rearrangement links TRBV18 to TRBJ2-4, with 12 bases that match TRBD1. Trimming removed 8 bases from V and 2 bases from J; junction bases left unmatched: 13. The V gene's germline CDR1 is KGHSH and CDR2 LQKENI. The CDR3 length is 18 residues. In DNA, the CDR3 is TGTGCCAGCAAGGCCGGGACAGGGGGCTCTTTGACCAAAAACATTCAGTACTTC. This encodes CASKAGTGGSLTKNIQYF.

The CDR3 DNA reads TGTGCCAGCAGCCGGACTAGCGGGAGCTACAATGAGCAGTTCTTC. Translating it yields CASSRTSGSYNEQFF. The chain employs TRBV11-3 and TRBJ2-1; TRBD2 matches 13 bases. The CDR3 runs 15 residues. Germline assignment: CDR1 SGHNT and CDR2 YENEEA. With 5 bases clipped from V and 3 bases from J, the junction kept 1 base outside the gene matches.

The chain employs TRBV4-2 and TRBJ2-7; 12 bases fit TRBD2. Unmatched junction bases numbered 8, after V lost 3 bases and J lost 5 bases. Germline loops: CDR1 LGHNA, CDR2 YNFKEQ. This CDR3 spans 16 amino acids. CDR3 residues: CASSHLPLAGGDEQYF. The CDR3 DNA sequence: TGTGCCAGCAGCCATCTCCCACTAGCGGGAGGCGACGAGCAGTACTTC.

This chain joins TRBV27 and TRBJ2-2; TRBD2 aligns across 7 bases. This CDR3 contains 16 residues. Looked up from germline, CDR1 is MNHEY and CDR2 is SMNVEV (reference sequence). The J segment lost 4 bases and the V segment lost 3 bases, leaving 8 bases of the junction unmatched. CDR3 in amino acids: CASSFLTGGGTGELFF. In DNA form, the CDR3 reads TGTGCCAGCAGTTTCCTGACGGGCGGGGGCACCGGGGAGCTGTTTTTT.

The chain employs TRBV19 and TRBJ2-1; D gene uncertain. There are 13 residues in the CDR3. The ends were cut back, 3 bases at V and 4 bases at J, with 7 bases in the middle. Germline assignment: CDR1 LNHDA and CDR2 SQIVND (reference sequence). CDR3 in DNA: TGTGCCAGTAGTATTAACAGATACAATGAGCAGTTCTTC. Amino acids: CASSINRYNEQFF.